This T cell receptor beta chain was documented in a study of blood T cell repertoires in COVID-19. Looking at the study overall: Donors in the United States, Italy and Spain gave samples during acute or convalescent COVID-19. In each case, the material was cDNA or gDNA derived from T cells, B-cell-depleted T cells, or PBMCs.

The germline V and J ends were trimmed by 5 bases and 5 bases, with 15 bases remaining between them. The CDR3 consists of 15 residues. Germline V CDR1 and CDR2: MRHNA, SNTAGT. In the original workflow: Amplification with reference gene primers provided the estimates of nucleated cell counts. Measured with immunoSEQ multiplex PCR; TCRdb has only the in-frame clones, and not every one. D and trimming come from the DNA, and the V and J calls and clone size come from that table. Found here are 140,000 to 150,000 clones, 76% of them singletons; the top ten hold less than 5.5%. This receptor was identified in a man in his fifties or sixties with acute or convalescent COVID-19. Material for sequencing was peripheral blood. V is TRBV6-4 and J is TRBJ2-2, with D perhaps matching TRBD2 (6 bases). The CDR3 DNA sequence: TGTGCCAGCAGTATCGTTGCGGGATATACCGGGGAGCTGTTTTTT. This encodes CASSIVAGYTGELFF.